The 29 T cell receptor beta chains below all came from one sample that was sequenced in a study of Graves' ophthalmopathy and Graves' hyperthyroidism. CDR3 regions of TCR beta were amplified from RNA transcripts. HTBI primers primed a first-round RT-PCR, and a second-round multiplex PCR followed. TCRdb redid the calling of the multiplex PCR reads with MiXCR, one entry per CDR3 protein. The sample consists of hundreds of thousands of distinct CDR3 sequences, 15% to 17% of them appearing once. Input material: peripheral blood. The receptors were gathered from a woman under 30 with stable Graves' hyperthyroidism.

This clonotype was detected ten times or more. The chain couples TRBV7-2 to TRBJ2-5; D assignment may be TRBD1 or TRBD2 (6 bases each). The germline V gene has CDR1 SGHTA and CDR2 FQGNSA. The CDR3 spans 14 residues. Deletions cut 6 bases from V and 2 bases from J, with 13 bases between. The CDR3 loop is CASSRLGGQETQYF. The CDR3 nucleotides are TGTGCCAGCAGTCGACTAGGGGGGCAAGAGACCCAGTACTTC.

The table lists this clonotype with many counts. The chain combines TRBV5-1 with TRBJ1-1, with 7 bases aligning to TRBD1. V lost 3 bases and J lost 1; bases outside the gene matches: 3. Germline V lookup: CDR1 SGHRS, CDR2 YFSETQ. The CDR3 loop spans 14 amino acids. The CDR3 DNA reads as TGCGCCAGCAGCTCACAGGGGAAGAACACTGAAGCTTTCTTT. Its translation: CASSSQGKNTEAFF.

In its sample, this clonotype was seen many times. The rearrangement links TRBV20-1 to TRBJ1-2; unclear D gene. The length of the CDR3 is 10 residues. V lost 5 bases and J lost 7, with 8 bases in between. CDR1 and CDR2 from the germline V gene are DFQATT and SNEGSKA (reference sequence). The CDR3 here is CSALRGGYTF. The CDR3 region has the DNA TGCAGTGCTCTACGTGGTGGCTACACCTTC.

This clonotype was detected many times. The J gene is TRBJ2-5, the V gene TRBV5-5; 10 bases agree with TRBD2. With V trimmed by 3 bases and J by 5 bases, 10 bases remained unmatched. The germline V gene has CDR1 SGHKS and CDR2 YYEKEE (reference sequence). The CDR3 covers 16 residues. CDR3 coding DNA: TGTGCCAGCAGCTGGGGGGCTAGCGGGGGAGGGGAGACCCAGTACTTC. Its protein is CASSWGASGGGETQYF.

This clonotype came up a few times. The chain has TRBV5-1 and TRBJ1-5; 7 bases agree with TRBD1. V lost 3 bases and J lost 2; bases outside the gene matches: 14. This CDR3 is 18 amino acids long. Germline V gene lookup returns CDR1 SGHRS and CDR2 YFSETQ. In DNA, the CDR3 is TGCGCCAGCAGCTCGCACTCAGGGGGTGTCAGGGGCAATCAGCCCCAGCATTTT. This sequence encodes CASSSHSGGVRGNQPQHF.

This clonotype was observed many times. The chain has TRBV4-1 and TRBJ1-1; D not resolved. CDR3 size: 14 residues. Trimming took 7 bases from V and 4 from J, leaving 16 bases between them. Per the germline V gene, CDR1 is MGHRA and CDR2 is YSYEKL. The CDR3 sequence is CASKGLQTITEAFF. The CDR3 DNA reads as TGCGCCAGCAAAGGACTTCAGACGATCACTGAAGCTTTCTTT.

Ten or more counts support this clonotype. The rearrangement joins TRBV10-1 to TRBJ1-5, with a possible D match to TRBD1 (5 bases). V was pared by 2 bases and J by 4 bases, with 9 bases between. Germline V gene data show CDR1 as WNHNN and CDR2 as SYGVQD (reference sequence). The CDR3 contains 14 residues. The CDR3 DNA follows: TGCGCCAGCAGTGAGGATGGGGGGAATCAGCCCCAGCATTTT. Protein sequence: CASSEDGGNQPQHF.

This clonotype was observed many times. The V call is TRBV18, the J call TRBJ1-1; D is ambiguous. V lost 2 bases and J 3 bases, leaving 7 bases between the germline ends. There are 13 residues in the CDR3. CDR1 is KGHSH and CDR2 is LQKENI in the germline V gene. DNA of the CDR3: TGTGCCAGCTCACCAGAGACCCACACTGAAGCTTTCTTT. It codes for CASSPETHTEAFF.

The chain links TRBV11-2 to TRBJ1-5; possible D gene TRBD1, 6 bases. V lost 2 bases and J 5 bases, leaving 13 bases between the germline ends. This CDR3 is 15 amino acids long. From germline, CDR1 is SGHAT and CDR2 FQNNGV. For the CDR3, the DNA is TGTGCCAGCAGCTTAACCAGGGAGGGGGATCAGCCCCAGCATTTT. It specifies CASSLTREGDQPQHF.

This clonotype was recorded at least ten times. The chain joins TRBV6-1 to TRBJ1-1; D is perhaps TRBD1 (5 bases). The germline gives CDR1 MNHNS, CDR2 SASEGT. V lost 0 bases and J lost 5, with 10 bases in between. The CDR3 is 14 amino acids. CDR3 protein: CASSEARGGTEAFF. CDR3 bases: TGTGCCAGCAGTGAAGCTAGGGGAGGGACTGAAGCTTTCTTT.

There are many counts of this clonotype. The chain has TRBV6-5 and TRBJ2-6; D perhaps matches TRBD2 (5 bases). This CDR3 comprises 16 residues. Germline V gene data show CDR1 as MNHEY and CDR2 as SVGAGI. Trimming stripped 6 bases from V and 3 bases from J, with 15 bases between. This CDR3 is CASRGDTFGGANVLTF. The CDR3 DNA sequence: TGTGCCAGCAGGGGAGACACCTTTGGTGGGGCCAACGTCCTGACTTTC.

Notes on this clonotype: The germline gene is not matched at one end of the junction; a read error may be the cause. The CDR3 spells CASRPEPGHPPTEAFF. CDR3 sequence (DNA): TGTGCCAGCAGACCAGAGCCGGGTCACCCGCCCACTGAAGCCTTCTTT. This rearrangement joins TRBV6-1 to TRBJ1-1; no reliable D call. This CDR3 region has 16 residues. Per the germline V gene, CDR1 is MNHNS and CDR2 is SASEGT.

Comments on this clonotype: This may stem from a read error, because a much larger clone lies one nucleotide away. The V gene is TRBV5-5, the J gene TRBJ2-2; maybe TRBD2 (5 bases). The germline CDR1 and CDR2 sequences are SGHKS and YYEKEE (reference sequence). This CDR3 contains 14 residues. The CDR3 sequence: CASSLVQNTGELCF. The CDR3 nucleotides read TGTGCCAGCAGCTTGGTACAGAACACCGGGGAGCTGTGTTTT.

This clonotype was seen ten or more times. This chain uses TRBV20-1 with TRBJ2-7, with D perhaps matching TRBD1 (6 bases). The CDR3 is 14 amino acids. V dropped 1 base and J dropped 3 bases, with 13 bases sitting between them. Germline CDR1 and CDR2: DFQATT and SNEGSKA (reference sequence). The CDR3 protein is CSARAAGDNYEQYF. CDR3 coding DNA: TGCAGTGCTAGAGCAGCTGGGGACAACTACGAGCAGTACTTC.

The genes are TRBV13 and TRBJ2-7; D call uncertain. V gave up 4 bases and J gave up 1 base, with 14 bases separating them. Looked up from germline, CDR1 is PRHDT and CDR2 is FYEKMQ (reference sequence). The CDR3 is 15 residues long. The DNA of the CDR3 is TGTGCCAGCAGCTCCCCCGGAATCAGGTCCTACGAGCAGTACTTC. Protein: CASSSPGIRSYEQYF.

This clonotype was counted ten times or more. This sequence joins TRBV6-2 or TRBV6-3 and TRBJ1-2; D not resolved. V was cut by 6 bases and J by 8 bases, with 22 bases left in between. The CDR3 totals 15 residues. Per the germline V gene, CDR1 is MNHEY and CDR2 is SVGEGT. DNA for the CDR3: TGTGCCAGCAGCCCCAGGATGTGGCTCCCTCACGGCTACACCTTC. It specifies CASSPRMWLPHGYTF.

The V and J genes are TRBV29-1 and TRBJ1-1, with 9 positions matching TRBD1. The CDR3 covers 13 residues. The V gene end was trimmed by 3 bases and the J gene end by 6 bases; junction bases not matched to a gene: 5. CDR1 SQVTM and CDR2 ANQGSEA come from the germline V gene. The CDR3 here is CSVEGQGGAEAFF. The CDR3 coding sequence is TGCAGCGTTGAGGGACAGGGTGGCGCTGAAGCTTTCTTT. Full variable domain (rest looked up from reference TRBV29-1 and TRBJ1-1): SAVISQKPSRDICQRGTSLTIQCQVDSQVTMMFWYRQQPGQSLTLIATANQGSEATYESGFVIDKFPISRPNLTFSTLTVSNMSPEDSSIYLCSVEGQGGAEAFFGQGTRLTVV.

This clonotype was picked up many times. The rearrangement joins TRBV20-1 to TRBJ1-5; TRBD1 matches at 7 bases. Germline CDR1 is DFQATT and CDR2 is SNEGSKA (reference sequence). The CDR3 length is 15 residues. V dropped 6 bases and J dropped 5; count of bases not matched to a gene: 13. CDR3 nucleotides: TGCAGTGCGAGTTCAGACAGGGAGCGAGATCAGCCCCAGCATTTT. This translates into CSASSDRERDQPQHF.

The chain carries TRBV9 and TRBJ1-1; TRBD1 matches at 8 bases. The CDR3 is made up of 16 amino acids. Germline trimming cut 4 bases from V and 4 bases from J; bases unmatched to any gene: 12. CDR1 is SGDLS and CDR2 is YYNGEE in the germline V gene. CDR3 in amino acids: CASSPRQGAGGTEAFF. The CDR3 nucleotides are TGTGCCAGCAGCCCCCGTCAGGGGGCTGGGGGCACTGAAGCTTTCTTT.

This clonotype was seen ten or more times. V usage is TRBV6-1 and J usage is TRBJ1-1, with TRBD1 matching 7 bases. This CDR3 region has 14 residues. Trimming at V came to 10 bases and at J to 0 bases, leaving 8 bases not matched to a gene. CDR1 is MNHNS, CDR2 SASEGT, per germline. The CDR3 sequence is CAIGQAGLNTEAFF. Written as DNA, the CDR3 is TGTGCCATCGGACAGGCGGGACTGAACACTGAAGCTTTCTTT.

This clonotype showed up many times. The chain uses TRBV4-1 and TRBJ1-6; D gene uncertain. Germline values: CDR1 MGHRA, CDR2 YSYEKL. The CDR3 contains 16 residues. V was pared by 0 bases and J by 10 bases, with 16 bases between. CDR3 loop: CASSQDSANNHSPLHF. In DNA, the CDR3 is TGCGCCAGCAGCCAAGACAGCGCGAATAATCACTCACCCCTCCACTTT.

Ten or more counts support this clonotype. This CDR3 reads CATAHSLGNQPQHF. The CDR3 coding sequence is TGTGCCACCGCCCACAGTTTGGGCAATCAGCCCCAGCATTTT. This chain joins TRBV19 and TRBJ1-5; D unresolved. CDR1 is LNHDA and CDR2 is SQIVND in the germline V gene (reference sequence). This CDR3 comprises 14 residues. The V end was cut by 10 bases, the J end by 2 bases, with 15 bases between.

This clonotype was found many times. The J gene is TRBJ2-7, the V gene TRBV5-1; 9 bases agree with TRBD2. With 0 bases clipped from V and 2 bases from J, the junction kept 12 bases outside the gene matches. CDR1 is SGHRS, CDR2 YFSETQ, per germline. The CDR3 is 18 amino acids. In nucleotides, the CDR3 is TGCGCCAGCAGCTTGGCCGGAGTAGCGGGGGCCCAGCCCTACGAGCAGTACTTC. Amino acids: CASSLAGVAGAQPYEQYF.

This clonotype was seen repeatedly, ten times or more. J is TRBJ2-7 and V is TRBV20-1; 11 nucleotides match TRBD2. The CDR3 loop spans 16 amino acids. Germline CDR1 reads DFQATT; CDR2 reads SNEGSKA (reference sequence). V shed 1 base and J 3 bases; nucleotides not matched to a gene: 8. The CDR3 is CSARGRPGTSGYEQYF. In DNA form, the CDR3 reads TGCAGTGCTAGAGGCAGACCCGGGACTAGCGGCTACGAGCAGTACTTC.

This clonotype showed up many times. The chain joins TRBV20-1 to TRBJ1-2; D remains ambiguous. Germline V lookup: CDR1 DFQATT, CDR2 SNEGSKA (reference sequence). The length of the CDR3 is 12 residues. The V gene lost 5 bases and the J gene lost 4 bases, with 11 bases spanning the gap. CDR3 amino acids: CSARSSTYGYTF. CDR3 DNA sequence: TGCAGTGCTCGGAGTTCAACCTATGGCTACACCTTC.

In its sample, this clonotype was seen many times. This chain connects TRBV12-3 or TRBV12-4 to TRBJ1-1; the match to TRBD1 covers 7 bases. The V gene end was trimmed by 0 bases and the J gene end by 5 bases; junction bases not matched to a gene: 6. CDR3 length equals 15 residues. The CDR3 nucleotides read TGTGCCAGCAGTTTAGCGCTGCAGGGGGTGACTGAAGCTTTCTTT. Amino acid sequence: CASSLALQGVTEAFF.

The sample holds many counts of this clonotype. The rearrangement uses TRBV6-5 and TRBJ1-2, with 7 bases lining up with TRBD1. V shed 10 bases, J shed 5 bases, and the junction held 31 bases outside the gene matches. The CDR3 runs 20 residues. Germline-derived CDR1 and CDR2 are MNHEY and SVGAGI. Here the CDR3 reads CAIGYGTETSDIQNQYGYTF. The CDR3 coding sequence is TGTGCCATTGGCTACGGGACAGAGACTTCTGACATTCAAAATCAATATGGCTACACCTTC.

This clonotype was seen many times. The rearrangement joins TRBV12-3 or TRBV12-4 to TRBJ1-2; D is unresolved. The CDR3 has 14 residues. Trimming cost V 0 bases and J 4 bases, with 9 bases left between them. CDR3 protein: CASSLARGLYGYTF. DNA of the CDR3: TGTGCCAGCAGTTTAGCGCGAGGGCTCTATGGCTACACCTTC.

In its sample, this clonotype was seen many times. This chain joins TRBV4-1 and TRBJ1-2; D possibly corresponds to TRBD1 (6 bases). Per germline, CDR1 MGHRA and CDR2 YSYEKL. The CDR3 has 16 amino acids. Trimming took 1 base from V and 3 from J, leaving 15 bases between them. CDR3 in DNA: TGCGCCAGCAGCCAAGTGGCAGGGGTTCCGGACTATGGCTACACCTTC. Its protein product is CASSQVAGVPDYGYTF.